This T cell receptor (beta chain) was obtained from a study of cytomegalovirus exposure and HLA in healthy donors. Study-level points and caveats: In a later analysis, across HLA loci, associated TCR counts were highest for DRB1, lowest for HLA-C.

Note on this clone: Its target is not known.

The CDR3 spans 13 residues. The germline CDR1 and CDR2 sequences are SGHRS and YFSETQ. The V end was cut by 0 bases, the J end by 10 bases, with 13 bases between. The study ran its PCR with 60 Vbeta and 13 Jbeta primers. Produced via immunoSEQ multiplex PCR; TCRdb's table is partial and in-frame only. The sample carries about 200,000 clones, 65% to 80% recorded once. The chain couples TRBV5-1 to TRBJ1-2; D possibly corresponds to TRBD1 (6 bases). The specimen was PBMCs. This TCR was sampled from a man aged 50-60 years in good health and CMV-seronegative. Here the CDR3 reads CASSLVRDTSYTF. In DNA form, the CDR3 reads TGCGCCAGCAGCTTGGTCCGGGACACATCCTACACCTTC.